The next 12 T cell receptor beta chains were all read from a single sample in a study of tumor-infiltrating lymphocytes in primary liver carcinoma. Unsorted bulk tissue of roughly 18-32 mg yielded co-extracted RNA and DNA. The input was around 0.5 ug total RNA; TCR beta cDNA was made from it with a constant-region primer. Employing slightly modified ARM-PCR, three nested multiplex PCR rounds were run, and these gave rise to the TCR beta libraries. Amplification in the first two PCR rounds was performed using TRBV1-TRBV30 forward primers and a C-beta reverse primer for approximately 10 cycles each. TCRdb analysed the multiplex PCR reads with MiXCR anew, one entry per CDR3 protein. The table has tens of thousands of distinct CDR3 sequences, about three quarters seen once. The sample consisted of liver tumor tissue from sampling region 1. Subset indicated: tumor region T1, superior pole. These receptors originate from a man aged 40-50 years with primary liver carcinoma and hepatitis B virus infection.

This clonotype was counted at least ten times. CDR3 region: CASSLALAGGGQYF. The CDR3 region has the DNA TGTGCCAGCAGCTTGGCCCTAGCGGGAGGCGGGCAGTACTTC. V gene TRBV7-8 combines with J gene TRBJ2-7; 11 bases fit TRBD2. The CDR3 spans 14 residues. The junction had 7 bases not matched to a gene; V was cut back by 3 bases and J by 9 bases. The germline V gene encodes CDR1 SGHVS and CDR2 FQNEAQ.

The V gene is TRBV20-1, the J gene TRBJ2-5, with 7 positions matching TRBD2. J was trimmed by 5 bases and V by 5 bases; bases with no gene match: 14. The CDR3 spans 15 residues. Germline V gene sequence: CDR1 DFQATT, CDR2 SNEGSKA (reference sequence). The CDR3 spells CSAEEGNGRQETQYF. CDR3 nucleotides: TGCAGTGCTGAGGAGGGAAACGGGAGGCAGGAGACCCAGTACTTC.

The genes are TRBV29-1 and TRBJ2-3, with D maybe TRBD2 (6 bases). This CDR3 comprises 14 residues. CDR1 is SQVTM, CDR2 ANQGSEA, per germline. V lost 3 bases and J 2 bases, leaving 12 bases between the germline ends. The CDR3: CSVEGTFNTDTQYF. CDR3 DNA: TGCAGCGTTGAGGGGACTTTCAACACAGATACGCAGTATTTT.

The gene calls are TRBV5-4 and TRBJ2-7, with 10 bases aligning to TRBD1. The CDR3 sequence is 16 residues long. V was pared by 4 bases and J by 11 bases, with 18 bases of the junction left unmatched. Per germline, CDR1 SGHNT and CDR2 YYREEE (reference sequence). DNA of the CDR3: TGTGCCAGCAGCCACCCTCCCGGGACAGGGGCACAGGAGGAGTACTTC. This encodes CASSHPPGTGAQEEYF.

The rearrangement uses TRBV29-1 and TRBJ2-1; D is possibly TRBD1 or TRBD2 (5 bases each). The CDR3 covers 13 residues. The germline V gene has CDR1 SQVTM and CDR2 ANQGSEA. V was pared by 4 bases and J by 9 bases, with 16 bases between. The CDR3 coding sequence is TGCAGCGTTGTAGGGACGGTGGGGACTGAGCAGTTCTTC. It yields the protein CSVVGTVGTEQFF.

Of note for this clonotype: This may come from a read error, since a much larger clone is one base off. The chain uses TRBV5-1 and TRBJ2-2, with TRBD1 as a possible D gene (6 bases). The germline gives CDR1 SGHRS, CDR2 YFSETQ. The CDR3 is 16 residues long. In nucleotides, the CDR3 is TGCGCCTGCAGCTTGGCCCGGGCAGGGGATGCCGGGGAGCTGTTTTTT. Translation gives CACSLARAGDAGELFF.

This clonotype has just a few counts. The J gene is TRBJ2-3, the V gene TRBV5-4; 15 nucleotides match TRBD2. Germline CDR1 and CDR2: SGHNT and YYREEE (reference sequence). CDR3 length equals 16 residues. The CDR3 nucleotides are TGTGTCAGTAGCTCCCCGGGACTAGCGGGAGGAGATACGCAGTATTTT. It is translated as CVSSSPGLAGGDTQYF.

The rearrangement joins TRBV7-3 to TRBJ2-1; a weak D match, TRBD1 (6 bases). Germline assignment: CDR1 SGHTA and CDR2 FQGTGA. CDR3 length: 14 amino acids. V was shortened by 1 base and J by 9 bases, with 13 bases between the two germline ends. The CDR3 DNA reads TGTGCCAGCAGCTTAAATCAGGGGCCGGTTGAGCAGTTCTTC. This codes for CASSLNQGPVEQFF.

The V and J genes are TRBV20-1 and TRBJ2-1; 7 nucleotides match TRBD2. CDR3 size: 14 residues. Trimming took 5 bases from V and 0 from J; bases not matched to a gene: 4. Per germline, CDR1 DFQATT and CDR2 SNEGSKA (reference sequence). CDR3 DNA sequence: TGCAGTGCTGGCGGGAGTTACTCCTACAATGAGCAGTTCTTC. As protein: CSAGGSYSYNEQFF.

The CDR3 DNA is TGTGCCAGCAATTTGGGACTAGGGGGAGTTGTCCCTTCCGCAGATACGCAGTATTTT. The encoded protein is CASNLGLGGVVPSADTQYF. The chain is built from TRBV12-3 or TRBV12-4 and TRBJ2-3; 8 bases agree with TRBD2. After removal of 7 bases from V and 4 bases from J, the junction contained 22 bases not matched to a gene. This CDR3 is built from 19 residues.

Comment on this clonotype: Because it lacks the conserved phenylalanine or tryptophan at the end, this CDR3 is likely a read error. The chain joins TRBV11-2 to TRBJ2-7; TRBD2 matches 12 bases. This CDR3 spans 17 amino acids. In germline, CDR1 is SGHAT, CDR2 FQNNGV. In nucleotides, the CDR3 is TGTGTCATCAGCCAGGGACTAGCGGGTTCCCCTTTCTACGAGCAGTACTAC. Translating it yields CVISQGLAGSPFYEQYY.

This clonotype has a count of ten or more. The chain uses TRBV30 and TRBJ1-1; D gene ambiguous. Germline V CDR1 and CDR2: GTSNPN, SVGIG (reference sequence). The V and J ends lost 1 base and 1 base respectively, with 10 bases between them. The CDR3 covers 14 residues. Here the CDR3 DNA reads TGTGCCTGGAGTGCGGAAGATTGGAACACTGAAGCTTTCTTT. Amino acids: CAWSAEDWNTEAFF.